This TCR beta chain was sequenced in a study of blood T cell repertoires in COVID-19. Background on the study: Collection of acute and convalescent COVID-19 samples took place in the United States, Italy and Spain. T cells, B-cell-depleted T cells, or PBMCs supplied cDNA or gDNA.

As processed by the authors: Nucleated cell number was recorded as an estimate derived from reference gene primer amplification. TCRdb's copy holds only in-frame clones and misses some; the assay was immunoSEQ multiplex PCR. V, J and clone size reflect that table, while D and trimming were determined from the DNA. This sample has hundreds of thousands of clones, with 75% to 90% found just once. Seattle patients were enrolled during active infection and followed longitudinally. Per the germline V gene, CDR1 is KGHDR and CDR2 is SFDVKD. The CDR3 length is 19 residues. V was clipped by 1 base and J by 9 bases, with 27 bases between them.

The sequenced sample was peripheral blood. The gene calls are TRBV24-1 and TRBJ2-1; tentative D call: TRBD2 (5 bases). The sequence came from a woman between 45 and 65 years old with COVID-19, enrolled during active disease. The CDR3 coding sequence is TGTGCCACCAGTGATTTTGGTCGGTGGGGTTTAGGAAGCGGCGGTGAGCAGTTCTTC. Its protein product is CATSDFGRWGLGSGGEQFF.